This entry describes one T cell receptor (beta chain). Generated by immunoSEQ multiplex PCR, the TCRdb table keeps only in-frame clones and is missing some. The repertoire has some 130,000 clones, around 90% of them found once; the top ten carry 2% to 3%. Trimming stripped 1 base from V and 0 bases from J, with 7 bases between. The length of the CDR3 is 15 residues. From germline, CDR1 is LGHDT and CDR2 YNNKEL (reference sequence). These data are taken from a study of control samples from healthy donors and cancer patients. This sequence was found in a man aged 18 to 29 in good health. The rearrangement uses TRBV3-1 (or the pseudogene TRBV3-2) and TRBJ1-3; D is unclear. Sequenced input: blood. The CDR3 DNA is TGTGCCAGCAGCCAAGCGACCTCCTCTGGAAACACCATATATTTT. Encoded protein: CASSQATSSGNTIYF.